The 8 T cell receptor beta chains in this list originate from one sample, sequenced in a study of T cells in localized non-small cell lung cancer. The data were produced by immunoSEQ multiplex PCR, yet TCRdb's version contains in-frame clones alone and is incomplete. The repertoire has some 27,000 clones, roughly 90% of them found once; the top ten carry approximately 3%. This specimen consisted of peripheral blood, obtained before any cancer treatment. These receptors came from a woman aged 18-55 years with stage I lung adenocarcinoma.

CDR3 region: CASSWGTTQETQYF. In DNA, the CDR3 is TGTGCCAGCAGTTGGGGGACCACACAAGAGACCCAGTACTTC. This sequence joins TRBV6-5 and TRBJ2-5, with D tentatively TRBD1 or TRBD2 (5 bases each). Between the trimmed V and J ends, which lost 4 bases and 2 bases, there was a span of 11 bases. The germline gives CDR1 MNHEY, CDR2 SVGAGI. The CDR3 has 14 amino acids.

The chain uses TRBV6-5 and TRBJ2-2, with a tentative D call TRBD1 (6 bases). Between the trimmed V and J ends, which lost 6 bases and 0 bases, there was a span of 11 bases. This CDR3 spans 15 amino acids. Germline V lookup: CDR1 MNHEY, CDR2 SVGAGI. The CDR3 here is CASRPGHPNTGELFF. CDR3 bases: TGTGCCAGCAGACCGGGACATCCGAACACCGGGGAGCTGTTTTTT.

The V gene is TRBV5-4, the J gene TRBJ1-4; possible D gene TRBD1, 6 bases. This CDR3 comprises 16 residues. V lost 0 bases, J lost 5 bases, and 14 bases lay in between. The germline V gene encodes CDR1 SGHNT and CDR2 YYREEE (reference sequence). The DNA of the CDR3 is TGTGCCAGCAGCTTGGCCGGGACACCCTACAATGAAAAACTGTTTTTT. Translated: CASSLAGTPYNEKLFF.

The DNA for the CDR3 is TGTGCCAGCAGTTACTGTCCCAGGGGGCATGTTTGTTACTCCTACGAGCAGTACTTC. Translated: CASSYCPRGHVCYSYEQYF. V and J are TRBV6-8 and TRBJ2-7; 8 bases agree with TRBD1. The V segment lost 1 base and the J segment 0 bases; nucleotides outside the gene matches: 14. Germline CDR1 is MNHGY and CDR2 is SAAAGT. This CDR3 region has 19 residues.

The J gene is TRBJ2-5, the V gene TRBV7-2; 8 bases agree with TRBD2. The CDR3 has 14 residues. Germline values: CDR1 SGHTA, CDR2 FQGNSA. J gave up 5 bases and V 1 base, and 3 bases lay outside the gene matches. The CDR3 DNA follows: TGTGCCAGCAGCTTAGGTGCGGGAGGCGAGACCCAGTACTTC. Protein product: CASSLGAGGETQYF.

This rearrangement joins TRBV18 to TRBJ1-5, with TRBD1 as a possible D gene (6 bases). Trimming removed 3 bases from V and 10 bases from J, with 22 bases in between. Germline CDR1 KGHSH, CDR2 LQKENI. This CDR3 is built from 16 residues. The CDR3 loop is CASSPVGRGGDGPQHF. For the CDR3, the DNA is TGTGCCAGCTCACCGGTGGGCAGGGGAGGGGACGGTCCCCAGCATTTT.

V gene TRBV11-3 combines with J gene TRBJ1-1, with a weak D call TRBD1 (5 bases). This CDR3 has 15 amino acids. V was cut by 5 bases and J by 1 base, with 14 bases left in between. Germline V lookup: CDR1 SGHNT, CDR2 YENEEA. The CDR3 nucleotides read TGTGCCAGCAGCGTACCGGGACTCCAGAACACTGAAGCTTTCTTT. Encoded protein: CASSVPGLQNTEAFF.

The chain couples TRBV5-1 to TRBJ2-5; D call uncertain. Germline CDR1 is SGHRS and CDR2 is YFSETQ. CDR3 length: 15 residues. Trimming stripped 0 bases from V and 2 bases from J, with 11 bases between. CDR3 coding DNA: TGCGCCAGCAGCTTGGATGTCTCTAATCAAGAGACCCAGTACTTC. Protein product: CASSLDVSNQETQYF.